The 17 T cell receptor beta chains presented below share a single source sample, sequenced in a study of prognosis after radiotherapy for stage I lung cancer. Genomic DNA was subjected to two-round multiplex PCR for amplification of TCR beta CDR3. Gene-specific TRBV and TRBJ primers were used in PCR round one. A single record per CDR3 protein comes from TCRdb applying MiXCR to the multiplex PCR reads. The sample shows fewer than 35,000 distinct CDR3 sequences, around 29% of them seen only once. Sequencing was performed on PBMCs, taken before or after stereotactic body radiation therapy (not recorded which). The receptors come from a donor aged 50 or older with non-small cell lung cancer.

This clonotype was picked up many times. This chain joins TRBV11-2 and TRBJ2-2, with D hard to call. The germline V gene has CDR1 SGHAT and CDR2 FQNNGV. This CDR3 contains 17 residues. V was clipped by 0 bases and J by 4 bases, with 15 bases between them. CDR3 nucleotide sequence: TGTGCCAGCAGCTTAGATCTCGGTAGCCGTTTCACCGGGGAGCTGTTTTTT. It translates to CASSLDLGSRFTGELFF.

This clonotype was observed many times. This sequence joins TRBV28 and TRBJ2-7; D remains ambiguous. V was pared by 6 bases and J by 5 bases, with 11 bases between. This CDR3 region has 12 residues. From germline, CDR1 is MDHEN and CDR2 SYDVKM. The CDR3 DNA follows: TGTGCCAGCAGCCGGATGGCCAACGAGCAGTACTTC. It encodes CASSRMANEQYF.

Notes on this clonotype: The conserved phenylalanine or tryptophan is not found at the CDR3 terminus, so this likely reflects a read error. CDR3: CASSPGRPGNQTQHS. The CDR3 DNA reads as TGTGCCAGCAGCCCGGGGCGCCCGGGCAATCAGACCCAGCATTCT. This sequence joins TRBV7-8 and TRBJ1-5, with a possible D match to TRBD1 (5 bases). The CDR3 totals 15 residues. Looked up from germline, CDR1 is SGHVS and CDR2 is FQNEAQ.

This clonotype was picked up many times. This sequence joins TRBV20-1 and TRBJ2-2; TRBD1 aligns across 10 bases. The length of the CDR3 is 14 residues. V was pared by 3 bases and J by 8 bases, with 6 bases of the junction left unmatched. The germline V gene has CDR1 DFQATT and CDR2 SNEGSKA (reference sequence). The CDR3 DNA sequence: TGCAGTGCTAGCGGGACAGGGGAGTGGGGGGAGCTGTTTTTT. It encodes CSASGTGEWGELFF.

This clonotype appeared many times. V is TRBV27 and J is TRBJ2-7; maybe TRBD1 (6 bases). CDR3 length equals 14 residues. The V gene's germline CDR1 is MNHEY and CDR2 SMNVEV (reference sequence). The ends were cut back, 1 base at V and 4 bases at J, with 11 bases in the middle. CDR3 in DNA: TGTGCCAGCAGTTTATGGGGACATCCTTACGAGCAGTACTTC. This sequence encodes CASSLWGHPYEQYF.

J is TRBJ2-2 and V is TRBV2; D is possibly TRBD2 (5 bases). Trimming removed 4 bases at V and 3 bases at J, with 24 bases between. CDR1 and CDR2 from the germline V gene are SNHLY and FYNNEI. The CDR3 runs to 19 residues. The CDR3 sequence: CASSARDPRAVKHTGELFF. The CDR3 bases are TGTGCCAGCAGTGCGAGAGACCCTAGAGCGGTCAAGCACACCGGGGAGCTGTTTTTT.

This clonotype showed up many times. The CDR3 DNA reads TGTGCCACCAGTGATTTCCGCAGGGCTGACCTTCTTCGCTACGAGCAGTACTTC. It translates to CATSDFRRADLLRYEQYF. The chain has TRBV24-1 and TRBJ2-7; possibly TRBD1 for D (5 bases). Germline V gene sequence: CDR1 KGHDR, CDR2 SFDVKD. The CDR3 runs to 18 residues. Deletions cut 1 base from V and 3 bases from J, with 21 bases between.

Ten or more counts support this clonotype. The chain has TRBV28 and TRBJ1-5; D is possibly TRBD1 (6 bases). The CDR3 is made up of 15 amino acids. The V gene's germline CDR1 is MDHEN and CDR2 SYDVKM. Trimming took off 4 bases at V and 5 bases at J, with 15 bases between the two ends. The chain's CDR3 is CASSSAQGRHQPQHF. CDR3 in DNA: TGTGCCAGCAGTTCAGCCCAGGGGCGCCATCAGCCCCAGCATTTT.

This clonotype was seen many times. This chain connects TRBV7-8 to TRBJ1-5; D is ambiguous. The V gene lost 5 bases and the J gene lost 5 bases, with 16 bases spanning the gap. Germline-derived CDR1 and CDR2 are SGHVS and FQNEAQ. This CDR3 is built from 15 residues. The CDR3 protein is CASSTSGSQYQPQHF. Written as DNA, the CDR3 is TGTGCCAGCAGCACGTCCGGGAGCCAATATCAGCCCCAGCATTTT.

There are many counts of this clonotype. This chain joins TRBV6-5 and TRBJ2-5; tentatively, D is TRBD1 (6 bases). The CDR3 runs to 13 residues. CDR1 and CDR2 (germline): MNHEY, SVGAGI. V lost 3 bases to trimming and J lost 6 bases, with 11 bases between them. The CDR3 DNA sequence: TGTGCCAGCAGTTATAACAGGGACAAGACCCAGTACTTC. The encoded protein is CASSYNRDKTQYF.

By sample share, this clonotype is medium-sized. The genes are TRBV6-1 and TRBJ2-1, with 7 nucleotides matching TRBD2. V shed 1 base, J shed 10 bases, and the junction held 7 bases outside the gene matches. This CDR3 contains 14 residues. The V gene's germline CDR1 is MNHNS and CDR2 SASEGT. The CDR3 region is CASSEGSWGGEQFF. CDR3 nucleotides: TGTGCCAGCAGTGAAGGATCCTGGGGGGGGGAGCAGTTCTTC.

In this sample, this clonotype turned up many times. The CDR3 loop reads CSVEIQGPYNEQFF. CDR3 nucleotide sequence: TGCAGCGTTGAGATCCAGGGGCCCTACAATGAGCAGTTCTTC. The J gene is TRBJ2-1, the V gene TRBV29-1, with D perhaps TRBD1 (6 bases). V dropped 3 bases and J dropped 2 bases, with 11 bases sitting between them. From germline, CDR1 is SQVTM and CDR2 ANQGSEA. The CDR3 is made up of 14 amino acids.

Relative to its sample, this clonotype is medium-sized. The chain employs TRBV20-1 and TRBJ2-1; 11 nucleotides agree with TRBD2. V dropped 4 bases and J dropped 5; count of bases not matched to a gene: 4. Germline lookup yields CDR1 DFQATT and CDR2 SNEGSKA (reference sequence). This CDR3 is built from 14 residues. The CDR3 reads CSAILAGVNNEQFF. The CDR3 DNA reads as TGCAGTGCTATACTAGCGGGAGTGAACAATGAGCAGTTCTTC.

This clonotype was seen ten or more times. This chain joins TRBV30 and TRBJ2-7; 8 bases map to TRBD2. J was trimmed by 6 bases and V by 2 bases; bases with no gene match: 3. The CDR3 is made up of 12 amino acids. Per the germline V gene, CDR1 is GTSNPN and CDR2 is SVGIG (reference sequence). For the CDR3, the DNA is TGTGCCTGGAGTCCAGGACTAGCCGAGCAGTACTTC. Residues: CAWSPGLAEQYF.

The genes are TRBV5-1 and TRBJ2-2; no reliable D call. The CDR3 sequence is 15 residues long. V was cut by 4 bases and J by 4 bases, with 14 bases left in between. In germline, CDR1 is SGHRS, CDR2 YFSETQ. The CDR3 nucleotides read TGCGCCAGCAGCCCCCTACCTGGCGGCACCGGGGAGCTGTTTTTT. This codes for CASSPLPGGTGELFF.

As concerns this clonotype: A read error is possible here, since a much larger clone lies one base away. The chain has TRBV6-2 or TRBV6-3 and TRBJ1-1; TRBD1 might be the D (6 bases). The V end was cut by 9 bases, the J end by 0 bases, with 32 bases between. The CDR3 runs 20 residues. The germline gives CDR1 MNHEY, CDR2 SVGEGT. The CDR3 nucleotides read TGTGCCAGTCCAGGACTCCAAACAATTAACAGGGCGCGGATGAACACTGAAGCTTTCTTT. It translates to CASPGLQTINRARMNTEAFF.

In this sample, this clonotype turned up many times. V is TRBV20-1 and J is TRBJ2-1, with 8 bases matching TRBD2. This CDR3 is built from 14 residues. Germline V gene sequence: CDR1 DFQATT, CDR2 SNEGSKA (reference sequence). V dropped 6 bases and J dropped 4; count of bases not matched to a gene: 8. The DNA of the CDR3 is TGCAGTGCAAGGACTAGCTTTAGTTACAATGAGCAGTTCTTC. Translated, it gives CSARTSFSYNEQFF.